A selection of T cell receptor beta chains follows, all from one sample in a study of blood T cells in healthy people across ages. MiXCR, run by TCRdb on the 5' RACE reads, gives a single entry per CDR3 protein. Of around 1,000,000 distinct CDR3 sequences in the sample, under 30% were seen once. These sequences were also reported in another study, on T cells of mothers and their children.

Sequencing input: blood. These receptors originate from a girl aged 2 to 9 in good health. CDR3s include the opening cysteine and the closing phenylalanine or tryptophan. The order of the fields is CDR3 protein, CDR3 DNA, D gene, clone size, J gene, V gene. D genes are given only for firm matches. A row's size may be missing; if present it is once, few, many or a size class.

CDR3: CASSLAQGNQPQHF; DNA: TGTGCCAGCAGCTTAGCACAGGGGAATCAGCCCCAGCATTTT; D: TRBD1; size: many; J: TRBJ1-5; V: TRBV7-8
CDR3: CASTSGGGNTDTQYF; DNA: TGTGCCAGCACCAGCGGAGGCGGGAACACAGATACGCAGTATTTT; D: -; size: -; J: TRBJ2-3; V: TRBV6-5
CDR3: CASSSLQLAGLYNEQFF; DNA: TGCGCCAGCAGCTCCCTCCAACTAGCGGGACTCTACAATGAGCAGTTCTTC; D: TRBD2; size: -; J: TRBJ2-1; V: TRBV5-1
CDR3: CSANRGLGGETQYF; DNA: TGCAGTGCTAACAGGGGGCTAGGGGGAGAGACCCAGTACTTC; D: TRBD1; size: many; J: TRBJ2-5; V: TRBV20-1
CDR3: CSAKDSNEQFF; DNA: TGCAGCGCCAAGGACAGCAATGAGCAGTTCTTC; D: -; size: few; J: TRBJ2-1; V: TRBV29-1
CDR3: CASSSRDRPLYGYTF; DNA: TGTGCCAGCAGTTCGAGGGACAGGCCACTCTATGGCTACACCTTC; D: TRBD1; size: -; J: TRBJ1-2; V: TRBV28
CDR3: CASSYSPGYGYTF; DNA: TGTGCCAGCAGTTACTCTCCCGGGTATGGCTACACCTTC; D: -; size: few; J: TRBJ1-2; V: TRBV6-2/TRBV6-3
CDR3: CASSLRFTDTQYF; DNA: TGTGCCAGCAGCTTAAGGTTCACAGATACGCAGTATTTT; D: -; size: few; J: TRBJ2-3; V: TRBV11-1
CDR3: CASGALAALQETQYF; DNA: TGTGCCAGCGGGGCCTTAGCGGCCTTACAAGAGACCCAGTACTTC; D: -; size: few; J: TRBJ2-5; V: TRBV6-1
CDR3: CSVGGLQRGNQETQYF; DNA: TGCAGCGTTGGGGGGTTGCAGCGGGGGAACCAAGAGACCCAGTACTTC; D: TRBD2; size: few; J: TRBJ2-5; V: TRBV29-1
CDR3: CASSVRPGQTDGYTF; DNA: TGCGCCAGCAGCGTACGACCGGGACAGACAGATGGCTACACCTTC; D: TRBD1; size: -; J: TRBJ1-2; V: TRBV5-1
CDR3: CSVEGHNQETQYF; DNA: TGCAGCGTTGAAGGACATAATCAAGAGACCCAGTACTTC; D: -; size: few; J: TRBJ2-5; V: TRBV29-1
CDR3: CATSDLMLGSEQFF; DNA: TGTGCCACCAGTGATTTGATGCTAGGGAGTGAGCAGTTCTTC; D: -; size: few; J: TRBJ2-1; V: TRBV24-1
CDR3: CASSRDRQQETQYF; DNA: TGTGCCAGCAGTCGGGACAGGCAACAAGAGACCCAGTACTTC; D: TRBD1; size: many; J: TRBJ2-5; V: TRBV6-1
CDR3: CASSPNRPNLEKLFF; DNA: TGTGCCAGCAGCCCTAACCGGCCTAACCTGGAAAAACTGTTTTTT; D: -; size: -; J: TRBJ1-4; V: TRBV7-2
CDR3: CASSFSRGQRYSYEQYF; DNA: TGTGCCAGCAGTTTCTCACGGGGACAGCGGTACTCCTACGAGCAGTACTTC; D: TRBD1; size: few; J: TRBJ2-7; V: TRBV28
CDR3: CASSFREGQYF; DNA: TGTGCCAGCAGCTTCCGGGAGGGCCAGTACTTC; D: TRBD2; size: -; J: TRBJ2-5; V: TRBV11-2
CDR3: CASSPRGDEKLFF; DNA: TGTGCCAGCAGCCCACGGGGAGATGAAAAACTGTTTTTT; D: -; size: few; J: TRBJ1-4; V: TRBV7-9
CDR3: CASSFGGGAAGELFF; DNA: TGTGCCAGCAGCTTTGGCGGGGGGGCCGCCGGGGAGCTGTTTTTT; D: TRBD2; size: -; J: TRBJ2-2; V: TRBV11-2
CDR3: CASRESRVGAHQPQHF; DNA: TGTGCCAGCAGGGAGAGCAGGGTGGGGGCCCATCAGCCCCAGCATTTT; D: -; size: -; J: TRBJ1-5; V: TRBV6-1
CDR3: CATSDGVTGGDQPQHF; DNA: TGTGCCACCAGTGATGGAGTGACAGGGGGGGATCAGCCCCAGCATTTT; D: TRBD1; size: few; J: TRBJ1-5; V: TRBV24-1
CDR3: CASSPFGVGYTF; DNA: TGTGCCAGTTCCCCGTTTGGGGTTGGCTACACCTTC; D: -; size: -; J: TRBJ1-2; V: TRBV6-5
CDR3: CASSQQALLNTEAFF; DNA: TGTGCCAGCAGCCAGCAGGCCCTCTTGAACACTGAAGCTTTCTTT; D: -; size: -; J: TRBJ1-1; V: TRBV3-1
CDR3: CASSSLTASTDTQYF; DNA: TGTGCCAGCAGTTCCCTCACGGCTAGCACAGATACGCAGTATTTT; D: -; size: -; J: TRBJ2-3; V: TRBV6-5
CDR3: CASSQPGTSTYEQYF; DNA: TGCGCCAGCAGCCAACCCGGGACTAGCACCTACGAGCAGTACTTC; D: TRBD2; size: -; J: TRBJ2-7; V: TRBV4-1
CDR3: CASSPGLPYEQYF; DNA: TGTGCCAGCAGCCCGGGACTCCCCTACGAGCAGTACTTC; D: -; size: -; J: TRBJ2-7; V: TRBV7-9
CDR3: CSVEDRGSVNVRDTQYF; DNA: TGCAGCGTTGAAGATCGGGGTAGCGTAAATGTCAGAGATACGCAGTATTTT; D: -; size: -; J: TRBJ2-3; V: TRBV29-1
CDR3: CASSEWTVVSGYTF; DNA: TGTGCCAGCAGTGAATGGACAGTAGTAAGTGGCTACACCTTC; D: -; size: -; J: TRBJ1-2; V: TRBV25-1
CDR3: CASSPRQGTYGYTF; DNA: TGTGCCAGCAGCCCAAGACAGGGTACCTATGGCTACACCTTC; D: TRBD1; size: -; J: TRBJ1-2; V: TRBV7-9
CDR3: CATSHLSGTDTQYF; DNA: TGTGCCACCAGTCACCTTTCCGGTACAGATACGCAGTATTTT; D: -; size: -; J: TRBJ2-3; V: TRBV24-1
CDR3: CSVEGAGVGETQYF; DNA: TGCAGCGTTGAAGGTGCGGGAGTTGGAGAGACCCAGTACTTC; D: TRBD2; size: -; J: TRBJ2-5; V: TRBV29-1
CDR3: CSVEQGAEQYF; DNA: TGCAGCGTAGAACAGGGGGCTGAGCAGTACTTC; D: TRBD1; size: -; J: TRBJ2-7; V: TRBV29-1
CDR3: CASSQDIEEATYEQYF; DNA: TGCGCCAGCAGCCAAGATATAGAGGAGGCCACCTACGAGCAGTACTTC; D: -; size: few; J: TRBJ2-7; V: TRBV4-1
CDR3: CASSQGRTSGRWRHTDTQYF; DNA: TGCGCCAGCAGCCAGGGCCGGACTAGCGGGAGGTGGAGGCACACAGATACGCAGTATTTT; D: TRBD2; size: -; J: TRBJ2-3; V: TRBV4-1
CDR3: CASSLVAPGDTQYF; DNA: TGTGCCAGCAGCTTAGTGGCCCCCGGGGATACGCAGTATTTT; D: -; size: few; J: TRBJ2-3; V: TRBV7-2
CDR3: CSVDAGTKGTQYF; DNA: TGCAGCGTTGACGCGGGGACTAAGGGGACGCAGTATTTT; D: TRBD2; size: -; J: TRBJ2-3; V: TRBV29-1
CDR3: CASSMWESRSTDTQYF; DNA: TGTGCCAGCAGTATGTGGGAGTCCAGGAGCACAGATACGCAGTATTTT; D: -; size: -; J: TRBJ2-3; V: TRBV2
CDR3: CASSVSFSYEQYF; DNA: TGTGCCAGCAGCGTCTCCTTTTCGTACGAGCAGTACTTC; D: -; size: few; J: TRBJ2-7; V: TRBV9
CDR3: CATSDRGGGETQYF; DNA: TGTGCCACCAGTGACAGAGGGGGTGGGGAGACCCAGTACTTC; D: -; size: -; J: TRBJ2-5; V: TRBV24-1
CDR3: CASSVAGKRAEQYF; DNA: TGTGCCAGCAGCGTAGCGGGGAAACGGGCCGAGCAGTACTTC; D: -; size: -; J: TRBJ2-7; V: TRBV9
CDR3: CATTWGYEQYF; DNA: TGTGCCACCACCTGGGGCTACGAGCAGTACTTC; D: -; size: few; J: TRBJ2-7; V: TRBV6-2/TRBV6-3
CDR3: CASSADRNYGYTF; DNA: TGTGCCAGCTCCGCGGACAGAAACTATGGCTACACCTTC; D: -; size: few; J: TRBJ1-2; V: TRBV2
CDR3: CSVLQGVGNYGYTF; DNA: TGCAGCGTCCTACAGGGGGTTGGAAACTATGGCTACACCTTC; D: TRBD1; size: -; J: TRBJ1-2; V: TRBV29-1